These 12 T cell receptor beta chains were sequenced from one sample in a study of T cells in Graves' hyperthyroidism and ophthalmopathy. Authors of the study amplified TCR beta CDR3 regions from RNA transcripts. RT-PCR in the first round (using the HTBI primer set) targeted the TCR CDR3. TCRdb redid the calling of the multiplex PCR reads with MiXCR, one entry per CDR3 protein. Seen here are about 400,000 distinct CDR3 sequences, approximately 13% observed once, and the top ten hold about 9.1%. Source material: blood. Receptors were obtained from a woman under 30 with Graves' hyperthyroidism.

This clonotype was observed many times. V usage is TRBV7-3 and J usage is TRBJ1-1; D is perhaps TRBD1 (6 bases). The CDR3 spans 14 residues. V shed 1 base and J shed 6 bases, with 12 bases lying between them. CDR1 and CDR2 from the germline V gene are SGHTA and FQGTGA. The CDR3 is CASSLSGRGAEAFF. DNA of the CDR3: TGTGCCAGCAGCTTAAGTGGCAGGGGCGCTGAAGCTTTCTTT.

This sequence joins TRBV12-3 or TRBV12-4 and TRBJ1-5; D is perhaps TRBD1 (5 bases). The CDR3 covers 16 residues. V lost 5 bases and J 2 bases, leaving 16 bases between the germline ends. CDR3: CASSPWGVWGNQPQHF. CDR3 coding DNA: TGTGCCAGCAGTCCATGGGGGGTTTGGGGCAATCAGCCCCAGCATTTT.

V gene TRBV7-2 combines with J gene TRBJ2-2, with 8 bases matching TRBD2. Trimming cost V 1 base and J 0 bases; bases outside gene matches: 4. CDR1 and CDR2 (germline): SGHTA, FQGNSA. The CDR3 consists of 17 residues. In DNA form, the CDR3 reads TGTGCCAGCAGCTTAGGGACTAGCTCTACGAACACCGGGGAGCTGTTTTTT. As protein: CASSLGTSSTNTGELFF.

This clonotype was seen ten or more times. Here the CDR3 reads CSATNPNQGTGELFF. In DNA form, the CDR3 reads TGCAGTGCTACGAACCCGAACCAGGGCACCGGGGAGCTGTTTTTT. V usage is TRBV20-1 and J usage is TRBJ2-2, with D maybe TRBD1 (5 bases). This CDR3 comprises 15 residues. The V end was cut by 4 bases, the J end by 4 bases, with 16 bases between. Germline values: CDR1 DFQATT, CDR2 SNEGSKA (reference sequence).

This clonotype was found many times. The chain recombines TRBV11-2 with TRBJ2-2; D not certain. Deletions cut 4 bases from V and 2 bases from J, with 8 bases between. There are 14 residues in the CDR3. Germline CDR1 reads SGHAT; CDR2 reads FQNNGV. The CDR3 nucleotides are TGTGCCAGCAGCTCCTATGTCAACACCGGGGAGCTGTTTTTT. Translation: CASSSYVNTGELFF.

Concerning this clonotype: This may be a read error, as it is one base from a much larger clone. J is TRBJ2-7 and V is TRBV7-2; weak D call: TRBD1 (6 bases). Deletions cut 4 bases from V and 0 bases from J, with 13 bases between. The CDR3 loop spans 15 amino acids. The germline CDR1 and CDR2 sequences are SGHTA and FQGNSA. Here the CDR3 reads CASSCEQGFSYEQYF. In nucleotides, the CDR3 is TGTGCCAGCAGCTGCGAGCAGGGGTTCTCCTACGAGCAGTACTTC.

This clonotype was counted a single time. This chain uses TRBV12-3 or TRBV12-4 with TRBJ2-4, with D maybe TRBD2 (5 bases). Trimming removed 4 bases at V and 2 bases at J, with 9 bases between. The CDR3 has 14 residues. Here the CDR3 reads CASSSAATKNIQYF. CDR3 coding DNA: TGTGCCAGCAGTTCAGCGGCAACCAAAAACATTCAGTACTTC.

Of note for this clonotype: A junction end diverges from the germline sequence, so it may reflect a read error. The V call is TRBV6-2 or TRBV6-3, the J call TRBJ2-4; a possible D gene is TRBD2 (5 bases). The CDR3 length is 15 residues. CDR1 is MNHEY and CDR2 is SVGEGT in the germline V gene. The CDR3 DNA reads TGTACCAGCAGTTACTCGAAGTTCGGGGAAGACATTCAGTACTTC. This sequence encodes CTSSYSKFGEDIQYF.

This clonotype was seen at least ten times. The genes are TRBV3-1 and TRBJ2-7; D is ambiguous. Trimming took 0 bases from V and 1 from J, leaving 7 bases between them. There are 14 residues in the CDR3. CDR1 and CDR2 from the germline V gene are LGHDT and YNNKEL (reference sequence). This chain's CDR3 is CASSQDRQSYEQYF. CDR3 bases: TGTGCCAGCAGCCAAGATCGCCAGTCCTACGAGCAGTACTTC.

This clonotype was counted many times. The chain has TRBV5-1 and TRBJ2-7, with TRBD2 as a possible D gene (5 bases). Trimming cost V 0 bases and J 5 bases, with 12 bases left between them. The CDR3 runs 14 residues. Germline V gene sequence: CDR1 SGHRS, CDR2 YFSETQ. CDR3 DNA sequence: TGCGCCAGCAGCTTGGTTCGGGGAAAGCACGAGCAGTACTTC. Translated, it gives CASSLVRGKHEQYF.

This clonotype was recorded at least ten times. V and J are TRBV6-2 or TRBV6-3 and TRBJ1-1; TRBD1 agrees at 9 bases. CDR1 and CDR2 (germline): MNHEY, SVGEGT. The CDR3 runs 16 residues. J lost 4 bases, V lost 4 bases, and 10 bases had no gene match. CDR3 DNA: TGTGCCAGCAGTTTCGGACAGGGGACATTCCCCACTGAAGCTTTCTTT. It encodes CASSFGQGTFPTEAFF.

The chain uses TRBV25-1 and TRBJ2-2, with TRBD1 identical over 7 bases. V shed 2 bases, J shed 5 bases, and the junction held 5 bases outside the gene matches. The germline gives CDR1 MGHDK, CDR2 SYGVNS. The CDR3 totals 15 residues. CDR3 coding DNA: TGTGCCAGCAGTGAAGTTGGGACAGAGACCGGGGAGCTGTTTTTT. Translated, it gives CASSEVGTETGELFF.